The clone carrying this T cell receptor beta chain was found a few times. Its antigen remains unknown. This sample is drawn from a study of human T cells and chemical hapten exposure. At the level of the study: On roughly 2 cm by roughly 2 cm of upper inner arm skin, sensitization was performed with 2% DPC.

Indicated time point: pre-sensitization, week 0. Treatment of the sample: therapeutic diphenylcyclopropenone sensitization with weekly scalp DPC. Study outcomes and limitations: Because they had alopecia, donors may respond immunologically unlike healthy people.

The CDR3 consists of 15 residues. The germline V gene encodes CDR1 KGHSH and CDR2 LQKENI. V lost 5 bases, J lost 3 bases, and 7 bases stayed unmatched. Each CDR3 protein gets one entry after TCRdb re-called the RACE reads with MiXCR. The profile shows under 70,000 distinct CDR3 sequences, about 11% of them singletons. The rearrangement links TRBV18 to TRBJ2-7; 10 bases are shared with TRBD1. This sample comprised whole blood, obtained in connection with sensitization to the hapten diphenylcyclopropenone (DPC). The TCR comes from a middle-aged woman with alopecia areata. Some clones in this sample may be carry-over from other donors' samples. The DNA of the CDR3 is TGTGCCAGCTCATCGGACGGACAGGGGGTCTACGAGCAGTACTTC. Translation gives CASSSDGQGVYEQYF.